This TCR beta chain derives from a study of regulatory T cells in long-lasting Graves disease. Findings and caveats of the study: Persistent patients shared more public clonotypes (2,741) than newly diagnosed patients (about 940). The study found TRBV28, TRBJ1-2 and TRBJ2-5 favored in persistent disease.

Libraries of TCR beta came from iRepertoire HTBI primers plus Arm-PCR of CDR3 regions. TCRdb reprocessed the multiplex PCR reads with MiXCR, giving one entry per CDR3 protein. Found here are 300,000 or so distinct CDR3 sequences, 20% of them singletons; the top ten hold around 30%. Time point of the sample: persistent/refractory GD, antithyroid drugs over 5 years with positive TRAb. Researchers made the TCR library from RNA that was extracted from PBMCs. It was by American Thyroid Association guidelines that Graves' disease was diagnosed. This clonotype has a count of ten or more. The antigen remains undetermined. The germline V and J ends were trimmed by 1 base and 7 bases, with 8 bases remaining between them. The length of the CDR3 is 14 residues. CDR1 is SGHAT and CDR2 is FQNNGV in the germline V gene.

This specimen consisted of peripheral blood mononuclear cells (PBMCs), obtained when the disease was refractory, from a patient treated with antithyroid drugs. V gene TRBV11-2 combines with J gene TRBJ1-6; no clear D gene. The origin of this receptor is a female donor with Graves disease. Written as DNA, the CDR3 is TGTGCCAGCAGCTTAGGGACGGAAAATTCACCCCTCCACTTT. Translated: CASSLGTENSPLHF.